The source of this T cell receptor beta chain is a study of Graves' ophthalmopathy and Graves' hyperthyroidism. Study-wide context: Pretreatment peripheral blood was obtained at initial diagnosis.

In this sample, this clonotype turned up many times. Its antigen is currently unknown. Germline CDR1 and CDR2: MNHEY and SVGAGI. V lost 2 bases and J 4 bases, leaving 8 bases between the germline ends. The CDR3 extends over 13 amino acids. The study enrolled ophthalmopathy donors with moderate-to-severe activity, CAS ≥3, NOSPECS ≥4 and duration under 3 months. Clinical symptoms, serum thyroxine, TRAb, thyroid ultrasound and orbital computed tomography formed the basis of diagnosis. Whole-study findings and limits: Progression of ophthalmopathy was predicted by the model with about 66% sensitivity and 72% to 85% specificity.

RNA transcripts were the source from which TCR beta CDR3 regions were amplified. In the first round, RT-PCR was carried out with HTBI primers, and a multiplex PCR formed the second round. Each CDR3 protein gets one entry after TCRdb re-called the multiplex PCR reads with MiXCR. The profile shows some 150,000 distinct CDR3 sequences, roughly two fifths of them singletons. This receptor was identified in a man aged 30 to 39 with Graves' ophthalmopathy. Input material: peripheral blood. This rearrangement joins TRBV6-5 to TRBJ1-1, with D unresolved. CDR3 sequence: CASSYSEGTEAFF. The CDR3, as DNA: TGTGCCAGCAGTTACAGCGAAGGCACTGAAGCTTTCTTT.